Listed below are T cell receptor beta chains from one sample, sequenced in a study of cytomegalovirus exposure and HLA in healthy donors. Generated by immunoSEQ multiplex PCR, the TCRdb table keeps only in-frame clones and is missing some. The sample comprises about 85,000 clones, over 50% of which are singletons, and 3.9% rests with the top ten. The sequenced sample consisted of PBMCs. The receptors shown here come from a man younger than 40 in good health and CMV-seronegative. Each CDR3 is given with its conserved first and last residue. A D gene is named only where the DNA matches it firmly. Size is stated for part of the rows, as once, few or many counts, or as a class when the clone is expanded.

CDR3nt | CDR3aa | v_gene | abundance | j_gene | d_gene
TGTGCCAGCAGCTTGGTAGAGATCTACGAGCAGTACTTC | CASSLVEIYEQYF | TRBV5-8 | . | TRBJ2-7 | .
TGTGCCAGTAGTGCCCTTCCGGGGGAGGGCCGGGCGGAGACCCAGTACTTC | CASSALPGEGRAETQYF | TRBV19 | . | TRBJ2-5 | TRBD2
TGCGCCAGCAGCCTCCAGACTAGCGGGAGGGTAAGGAATGAGCAGTTCTTC | CASSLQTSGRVRNEQFF | TRBV5-1 | . | TRBJ2-1 | TRBD2
TGCAGCGTTGACAACAGGGGGCAGACAGATACGCAGTATTTT | CSVDNRGQTDTQYF | TRBV29-1 | . | TRBJ2-3 | TRBD1
TGTGCCAGCAGTTCGACAGGGGAATATAATTCACCCCTCCACTTT | CASSSTGEYNSPLHF | TRBV28 | . | TRBJ1-6 | TRBD1
TGTGCAAGTCGCTTGGATTTGGGACTACCTTCCCCGGGAACTGAAGCTTTCTTT | CASRLDLGLPSPGTEAFF | TRBV12-2 | once | TRBJ1-1 | .
TGTGCCAGCAGCGATAGCGGGGGCCGAGGGGATACGCAGTATTTT | CASSDSGGRGDTQYF | TRBV7-8 | . | TRBJ2-3 | TRBD2
TGTGCCAGCAGTGAAGCGGCAGGGAATCGGGGCAATCAGCCCCAGCATTTT | CASSEAAGNRGNQPQHF | TRBV2 | few | TRBJ1-5 | .
TGTGCCAGCAGCTTCGTTGTCCAAGAGACCCAGTACTTC | CASSFVVQETQYF | TRBV11-1 | . | TRBJ2-5 | .
TGTGCCAGCAGCTCAGGACAGGGGAACACCGGGGAGCTGTTTTTT | CASSSGQGNTGELFF | TRBV11-3 | . | TRBJ2-2 | TRBD1
TGCGCCAGCAGCCAAGACTGGAGCGGGGGAGACGAGCAGTACTTC | CASSQDWSGGDEQYF | TRBV4-3 | . | TRBJ2-7 | TRBD2
TGTGCCAGCAGAAGGGCGGGTCGAGATGAAAAACTGTTTTTT | CASRRAGRDEKLFF | TRBV27 | . | TRBJ1-4 | .
TGTGCCAGCAGTTCTACAGGGTTGCCGGCTGAAGCTTTCTTT | CASSSTGLPAEAFF | TRBV7-8 | few | TRBJ1-1 | .
TGCGCCAGCAGCCAAGGCGTTCCAATTAGCAATCAGCCCCAGCATTTT | CASSQGVPISNQPQHF | TRBV4-1 | . | TRBJ1-5 | .
TGTGCCAGCACCCGAGCGGGGCCCACAGATACGCAGTATTTT | CASTRAGPTDTQYF | TRBV7-3 | . | TRBJ2-3 | TRBD2
TGTGCCAGCAGCCCCGGGACTAGCAATGAGCAGTTCTTC | CASSPGTSNEQFF | TRBV7-2 | . | TRBJ2-1 | TRBD2
TGCGCCAGCAGCGCTTGGGGCGGAGAAGAGCAGTTCTTC | CASSAWGGEEQFF | TRBV5-1 | . | TRBJ2-1 | .
TGTGCCAGCAGCTTGAGGGCAGGGATGCAAAACATTCAGTACTTC | CASSLRAGMQNIQYF | TRBV5-4 | . | TRBJ2-4 | .
TGTGCCAGCAGTCATGGATATCGGGGCACTGAAGCTTTCTTT | CASSHGYRGTEAFF | TRBV7-9 | . | TRBJ1-1 | .
TGTGCCAGCAGCTTGGGCCCTTACGGGACCCAGTACTTC | CASSLGPYGTQYF | TRBV5-6 | . | TRBJ2-5 | .
TGTGCCAGCAGCTTAGCGTCGGCTAGCGGCACAGATACGCAGTATTTT | CASSLASASGTDTQYF | TRBV11-3 | few | TRBJ2-3 | .
TGTGCCAGCAGCTTGGTGCAGCTAGACTCTGGGGCCAACGTCCTGACTTTC | CASSLVQLDSGANVLTF | TRBV5-6 | . | TRBJ2-6 | .
TGTGCCAGCAGCGTAGGGGACAGCCATTACGAGCAGTACTTC | CASSVGDSHYEQYF | TRBV9 | . | TRBJ2-7 | TRBD1
TGTGCCAGCAGCCAAGATCTGACACCGTCCGGCACCGGGGAGCTGTTTTTT | CASSQDLTPSGTGELFF | TRBV14 | . | TRBJ2-2 | .
TGTGCCAGTAGTAGGGCAAGGACTGAAGCTTTCTTT | CASSRARTEAFF | TRBV19 | . | TRBJ1-1 | .
TGTGCCAGCAGACCCGGACTAGCGGGACAGACTCGGTACCAAGAGACCCAGTACTTC | CASRPGLAGQTRYQETQYF | TRBV7-9 | few | TRBJ2-5 | TRBD2